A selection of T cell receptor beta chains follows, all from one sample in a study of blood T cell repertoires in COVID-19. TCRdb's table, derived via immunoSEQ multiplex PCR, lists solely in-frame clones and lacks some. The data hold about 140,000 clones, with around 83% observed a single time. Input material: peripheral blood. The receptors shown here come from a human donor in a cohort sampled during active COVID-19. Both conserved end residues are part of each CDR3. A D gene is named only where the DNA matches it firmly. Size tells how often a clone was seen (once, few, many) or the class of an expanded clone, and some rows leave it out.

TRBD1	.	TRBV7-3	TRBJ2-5	TGTGCCAGCAGCCGGACAGGGGGCGCCGGGGAGACCCAGTACTTC	CASSRTGGAGETQYF
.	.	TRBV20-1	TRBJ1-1	TGCAGTGCTAGTCCCACTACGGGTTTTGTTCAAGCTTTCTTT	CSASPTTGFVQAFF
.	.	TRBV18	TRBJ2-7	TGTGCCAGCTCACCCTCTCAAACTAGAGGCCGAGAATATGGGCAGTACTTC	CASSPSQTRGREYGQYF
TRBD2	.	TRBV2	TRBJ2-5	TGTGCCAGCAGATGGGGGAGGGCCCCGGGCCAAGAGACCCAGTACTTC	CASRWGRAPGQETQYF
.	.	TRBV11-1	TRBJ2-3	TGTGCCAGCAGCTTAGTCCCCTATCTGACAGATACGCAGTATTTT	CASSLVPYLTDTQYF
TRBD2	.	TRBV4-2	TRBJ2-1	TGTGCCAGCAGCCAAGATTCCTCGGGACTAGCGGGAAGTAGCTCCTACAATGAGCAGTTCTTC	CASSQDSSGLAGSSSYNEQFF
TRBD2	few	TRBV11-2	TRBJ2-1	TGTGCCAGCAGCTTAGATCCTCGTGGACTAGCGGGAGCCCCAGGCAATGAGCAGTTCTTC	CASSLDPRGLAGAPGNEQFF
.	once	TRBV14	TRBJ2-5	TGTGCCAGCAGCCAAGTCGGAGGAGGTCGGATAAAGACCCAGTACTTC	CASSQVGGGRIKTQYF
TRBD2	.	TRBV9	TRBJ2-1	TGTGCCAGCAGCGTAGTTGGGACTAGCGGAGACAATGAGCAGTTCTTC	CASSVVGTSGDNEQFF
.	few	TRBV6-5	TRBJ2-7	TGTGCCAGCACGGGGACTCCACACTACGAGCAGTACTTC	CASTGTPHYEQYF
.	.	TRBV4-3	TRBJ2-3	TGCGCCAGCAGCCAAGATCTAGGTAGCACAGATACGCAGTATTTT	CASSQDLGSTDTQYF
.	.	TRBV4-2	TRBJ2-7	TGTGCCAGCAGCCAAGATGAATTCGGGAGCAGCGAGCAGTACTTC	CASSQDEFGSSEQYF
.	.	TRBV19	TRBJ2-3	TGTGCCAGCCGCTCGGGAGATACGCAGTATTTT	CASRSGDTQYF
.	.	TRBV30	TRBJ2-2	TGTGCCTGGAGCCCCACTAGCCGTGCTAACACCGGGGAGCTGTTTTTT	CAWSPTSRANTGELFF
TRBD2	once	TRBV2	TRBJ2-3	TGTGCCAGCAGTGAGGGACTAGCGGGAGATACGCAGTATTTT	CASSEGLAGDTQYF
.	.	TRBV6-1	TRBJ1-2	TGTGCCAGCAGTGATCTACGAACAGGCTATGGCTACACCTTC	CASSDLRTGYGYTF
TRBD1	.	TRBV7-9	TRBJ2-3	TGTGCCAGCACCTTCCGAGACAGGGCCCAGGGCACGCAGTATTTT	CASTFRDRAQGTQYF
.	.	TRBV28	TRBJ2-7	TGTGCCAGCACTCCCGCCAGTGCAACCTACGAGCAGTACTTC	CASTPASATYEQYF
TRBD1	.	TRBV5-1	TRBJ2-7	TGCGCCAGCAGCTTGGCGGTCCCGGGACAGGGATCGGATTGTGAGCAGTACTTC	CASSLAVPGQGSDCEQYF
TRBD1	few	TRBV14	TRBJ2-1	TGTGCCAGCAGCCAATCACCAGGGGGTTGGCAGTTCTTC	CASSQSPGGWQFF
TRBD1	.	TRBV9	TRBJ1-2	TGTGCCAGCAGCACGGGACAGGGATATGACGGCTACACCTTC	CASSTGQGYDGYTF
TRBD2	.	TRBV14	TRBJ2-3	TGTGCCAGCAGCCAACCTAGCGGGAGGCCCACAGATACGCAGTATTTT	CASSQPSGRPTDTQYF
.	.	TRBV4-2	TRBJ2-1	TGTGCCAGCAGCCAAGACCACGGGAGAATCAATGAGCAGTTCTTC	CASSQDHGRINEQFF
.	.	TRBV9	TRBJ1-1	TGTGCCAGCAGCGTAGTCCAGGCCCCGAACACTGAAGCTTTCTTT	CASSVVQAPNTEAFF
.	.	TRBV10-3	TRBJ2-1	TGTGCCATCAGCGAAGCGGCCGACAATGAGCAGTTCTTC	CAISEAADNEQFF
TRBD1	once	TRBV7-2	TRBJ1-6	TGTGCCAGCAGCTTGGGACAGGGAGGTAGCAATTCACCCCTCCACTTT	CASSLGQGGSNSPLHF
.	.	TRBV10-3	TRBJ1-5	TGTGCCATCAGCCCCCTGGGCGATCAGCCCCAGCATTTT	CAISPLGDQPQHF
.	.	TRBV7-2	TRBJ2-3	TGTGCCAGCAGCTTCCCCCCCGCAGATACGCAGTATTTT	CASSFPPADTQYF
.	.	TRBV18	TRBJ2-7	TGTGCCAGCTCAACGGGGCAGGGAGGCTACGAGCAGTACTTC	CASSTGQGGYEQYF
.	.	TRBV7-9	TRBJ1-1	TGTGCCAGCAGTCCCAGGGGAAGAGAACATACTGAAGCTTTCTTT	CASSPRGREHTEAFF
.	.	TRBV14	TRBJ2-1	TGTGCCAGCAGCCAATTCTGGGGGGGCGTGGGGTACTACAATGAGCAGTTCTTC	CASSQFWGGVGYYNEQFF
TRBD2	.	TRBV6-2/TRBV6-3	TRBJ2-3	TGTGCCAGCAGTTACGTGAGAACTAGCGGGTATACAGATACGCAGTATTTT	CASSYVRTSGYTDTQYF
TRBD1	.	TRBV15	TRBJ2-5	TGTGCCACCCGGGACAGGGGGCTAGCAGAGACCCAGTACTTC	CATRDRGLAETQYF
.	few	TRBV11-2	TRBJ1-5	TGTGCCAGCAGCTTAGGCGGTCTACGTAGCAATCAGCCCCAGCATTTT	CASSLGGLRSNQPQHF
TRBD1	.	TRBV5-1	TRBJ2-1	TGCGCCAGCAGCTCAGGACAGGGAACCTACAATGAGCAGTTCTTC	CASSSGQGTYNEQFF
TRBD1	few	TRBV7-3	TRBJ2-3	TGTGCCAGCAGCGACAGGTTGGGACAGGGATTCCCAGATACGCAGTATTTT	CASSDRLGQGFPDTQYF
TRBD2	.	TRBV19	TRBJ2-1	TGTGCCAGTAGTATAACTAGCGGGACATACAATGAGCAGTTCTTC	CASSITSGTYNEQFF
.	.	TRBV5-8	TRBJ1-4	TGTGCCAGCAGCTGGGGCGAGGAAGCAACTAATGAAAAACTGTTTTTT	CASSWGEEATNEKLFF
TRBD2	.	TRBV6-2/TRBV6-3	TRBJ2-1	TGTGCCAGCAGTTATAGGGCTAGCGGGAGAAGTGAGCAGTTCTTC	CASSYRASGRSEQFF
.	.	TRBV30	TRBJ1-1	TGTGCCTGGAGTAGGGGGTTTGAAGCTTTCTTT	CAWSRGFEAFF
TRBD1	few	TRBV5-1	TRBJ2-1	TGCGCCAGCAGCTTGGCGGTTAGGGGGCCCAATGAGCAGTTCTTC	CASSLAVRGPNEQFF
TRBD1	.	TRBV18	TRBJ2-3	TGTGCCAGCTCCCCCGGGACAGGGTTTTCAGATACGCAGTATTTT	CASSPGTGFSDTQYF
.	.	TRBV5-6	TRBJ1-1	TGTGCCAGCACGGGAGGGGACACTGAAGCTTTCTTT	CASTGGDTEAFF
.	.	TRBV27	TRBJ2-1	TGTGCCAGCAGCCTGAAGATAGCGGTCAAGCAGTTCTTC	CASSLKIAVKQFF
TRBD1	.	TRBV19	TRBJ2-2	TGTGCCAGTAGTACCAACAGGGGGCAGGTGACCGGGGAGCTGTTTTTT	CASSTNRGQVTGELFF
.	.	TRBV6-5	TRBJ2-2	TGTGCCAGCGCTCCAGGGGGGTACACCGGGGAGCTGTTTTTT	CASAPGGYTGELFF
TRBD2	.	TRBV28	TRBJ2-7	TGTGCCAGCAGTCCTAGCGGGCTCTGGCAGCAGTACTTC	CASSPSGLWQQYF
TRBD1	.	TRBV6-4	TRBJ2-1	TGTGCCAGCAGGACGGGGACAGGGGCCAATGAGCAGTTCTTC	CASRTGTGANEQFF
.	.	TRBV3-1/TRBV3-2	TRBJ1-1	TGTGCCAGCAGCCAAGGTTCAGTGAACACTGAAGCTTTCTTT	CASSQGSVNTEAFF
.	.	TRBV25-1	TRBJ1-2	TGTGCCAGCAGTGAATGGGGGGACTATGGCTACACCTTC	CASSEWGDYGYTF
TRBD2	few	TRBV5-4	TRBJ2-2	TGTGCCAGCAGTTCCCGGACTAGCGAATTCACCGGGGAGCTGTTTTTT	CASSSRTSEFTGELFF